Following are 9 T cell receptor beta chains from one sample sequenced in a study of blood T cell repertoires in COVID-19. Profiled with immunoSEQ multiplex PCR; TCRdb holds only in-frame clones, not every one. The data show roughly 50,000 clones, 90% seen once. The specimen sequenced was peripheral blood. The receptor source for this set is a man in his sixties or seventies with acute or convalescent COVID-19.

V and J are TRBV6-2 or TRBV6-3 and TRBJ2-5; D unclear. V shed 2 bases and J shed 5 bases, with 9 bases lying between them. The CDR3 is 13 amino acids. Germline-derived CDR1 and CDR2 are MNHEY and SVGEGT. In DNA form, the CDR3 reads TGTGCCAGCAGTTACGAAACATTGGAGACCCAGTACTTC. It yields the protein CASSYETLETQYF.

J is TRBJ1-1 and V is TRBV11-2, with D tentatively TRBD1 (5 bases). Trimming shortened V by 7 bases and J by 0 bases, and 27 bases separated the two germline ends. The germline V gene encodes CDR1 SGHAT and CDR2 FQNNGV. The CDR3 is 19 amino acids. The CDR3 is CASTPGPELTEKLNTEAFF. CDR3 in DNA: TGTGCCAGCACCCCCGGTCCGGAGTTGACAGAGAAATTGAACACTGAAGCTTTCTTT.

This rearrangement joins TRBV4-2 to TRBJ2-7; 7 nucleotides match TRBD1. CDR1 LGHNA and CDR2 YNFKEQ come from the germline V gene. V dropped 6 bases and J dropped 0; count of bases not matched to a gene: 8. The CDR3 has 15 residues. The CDR3 spells CASRPYDRASYEQYF. In DNA, the CDR3 is TGTGCCAGCAGACCCTATGACAGGGCCTCCTACGAGCAGTACTTC.

The chain carries TRBV5-4 and TRBJ1-2, with a tentative D call TRBD1 (6 bases). CDR3 length equals 13 residues. Trimming pared 10 bases from V and 0 bases from J, leaving 13 bases between. CDR1 SGHNT and CDR2 YYREEE come from the germline V gene (reference sequence). Written as DNA, the CDR3 is TGTGCCGCCGGGGGGGGGCCTAACTATGGCTACACCTTC. Its translation: CAAGGGPNYGYTF.

This clone was picked up one time. This chain uses TRBV4-3 with TRBJ2-1; 8 bases fit TRBD2. J gave up 7 bases and V 0 bases, and 8 bases lay outside the gene matches. Germline CDR1 reads LGHNA; CDR2 reads YSLEER. The CDR3 is made up of 16 amino acids. CDR3 sequence (DNA): TGCGCCAGCAGCCAAGAACCGGGGGGGTACACGAATGAGCAGTTCTTC. It yields the protein CASSQEPGGYTNEQFF.

J is TRBJ2-7 and V is TRBV7-9, with 7 positions matching TRBD1. The germline gives CDR1 SEHNR, CDR2 FQNEAQ (reference sequence). The CDR3 totals 15 residues. After removal of 3 bases from V and 1 base from J, the junction contained 6 bases not matched to a gene. The chain's CDR3 is CASSFSQGVSYEQYF. CDR3 bases: TGTGCCAGCAGCTTTAGCCAGGGGGTATCCTACGAGCAGTACTTC.

J is TRBJ1-5 and V is TRBV4-1, with 8 bases that match TRBD1. CDR1 and CDR2 from the germline V gene are MGHRA and YSYEKL. The V segment lost 4 bases and the J segment 5 bases; nucleotides outside the gene matches: 7. The CDR3 contains 15 residues. The CDR3 reads CASSRQQTGDQPQHF. The CDR3 DNA reads TGCGCCAGCAGCCGGCAACAGACAGGGGATCAGCCCCAGCATTTT.

V is TRBV7-3 and J is TRBJ2-2; 7 bases line up with TRBD2. There are 14 residues in the CDR3. The trim removed 4 bases at V and 6 bases at J, leaving 5 bases unmatched. Germline CDR1 is SGHTA and CDR2 is FQGTGA. DNA of the CDR3: TGTGCCAGCAGCTCGACTAGCAGGGCCGGGGAGCTGTTTTTT. This sequence encodes CASSSTSRAGELFF.

The gene calls are TRBV6-2 or TRBV6-3 and TRBJ1-1; maybe TRBD1 (6 bases). V was clipped by 5 bases and J by 2 bases, with 18 bases between them. CDR3 length: 16 residues. The germline V gene encodes CDR1 MNHEY and CDR2 SVGEGT. CDR3 in DNA: TGTGCCAGCAGTAAACAGGGAATGGTGGTTAACACTGAAGCTTTCTTT. This codes for CASSKQGMVVNTEAFF.